One and the same sample provided the 28 T cell receptor beta chains below, sequenced in a study of Tregs in tolerant kidney transplant recipients. Produced via immunoSEQ multiplex PCR; TCRdb's table is partial and in-frame only. The sample contains some 110,000 clones, 92% of which appear only once. Sequencing used CD4+ T cells from blood. These receptors originate from a human donor in good health.

The CDR3 DNA reads as TGTGCCACCAGCAGAGATCGTAACCGAGTAGAAAATGGCTACACCTTC. This codes for CATSRDRNRVENGYTF. The chain carries TRBV15 and TRBJ1-2; the D is unclear. This CDR3 is 16 amino acids long. Germline V gives CDR1 LNHNV, CDR2 YYDKDF (reference sequence). The V end was cut by 0 bases, the J end by 6 bases, with 17 bases between.

This CDR3 is CASSEEAGNTNSPLHF. DNA of the CDR3: TGTGCCAGCAGTGAAGAGGCAGGGAATACGAATTCACCCCTCCACTTT. This chain links TRBV2 with TRBJ1-6, with D possibly TRBD1 on 5 matching bases. The germline CDR1 and CDR2 sequences are SNHLY and FYNNEI. V lost 1 base to trimming and J lost 7 bases, with 14 bases between them. The CDR3 loop spans 16 amino acids.

This rearrangement joins TRBV6-1 to TRBJ1-3; D remains ambiguous. The CDR3 covers 11 residues. V was trimmed by 5 bases and J by 5 bases, leaving 4 bases between them. Germline values: CDR1 MNHNS, CDR2 SASEGT. In DNA, the CDR3 is TGTGCCAGCAGTTATAGAAACACCATATATTTT. This codes for CASSYRNTIYF.

The V call is TRBV7-9, the J call TRBJ1-4; D ambiguous. Trimming took 4 bases from V and 6 from J, leaving 15 bases between them. The CDR3 contains 15 residues. CDR1 and CDR2 from the germline V gene are SEHNR and FQNEAQ (reference sequence). The CDR3 protein is CASSSRLGRDEKLFF. In DNA, the CDR3 is TGTGCCAGCAGCTCGCGTCTAGGTCGGGATGAAAAACTGTTTTTT.

The chain is built from TRBV6-5 and TRBJ1-2, with D tentatively TRBD1 (6 bases). Trimming took off 6 bases at V and 8 bases at J, with 16 bases between the two ends. CDR3 size: 13 residues. The germline V gene encodes CDR1 MNHEY and CDR2 SVGAGI. The CDR3 bases are TGTGCCAGCAGCCACACAGGGATGGGCGGCTACACCTTC. This gives the protein CASSHTGMGGYTF.

The chain joins TRBV5-1 to TRBJ2-7, with TRBD2 matching 10 bases. CDR1 SGHRS and CDR2 YFSETQ come from the germline V gene. The J segment lost 4 bases and the V segment lost 1 base, leaving 5 bases of the junction unmatched. The CDR3 runs to 15 residues. The CDR3 sequence: CASSLILAGVYEQYF. Written as DNA, the CDR3 is TGCGCCAGCAGCTTGATCCTAGCGGGAGTGTACGAGCAGTACTTC.

This clone was counted once. The chain has TRBV6-5 and TRBJ1-4; 7 bases match TRBD1. The CDR3 runs to 16 residues. Looked up from germline, CDR1 is MNHEY and CDR2 is SVGAGI. The V gene end was trimmed by 2 bases and the J gene end by 8 bases; junction bases not matched to a gene: 11. Here the CDR3 DNA reads TGTGCCAGCAGTTACCCCCGTGGAGGGGGCCGAGAAAAACTGTTTTTT. Protein: CASSYPRGGGREKLFF.

The chain couples TRBV18 to TRBJ1-4; 8 nucleotides line up with TRBD1. The CDR3 spans 18 residues. With 2 bases clipped from V and 0 bases from J, the junction kept 8 bases outside the gene matches. Germline V gives CDR1 KGHSH, CDR2 LQKENI. Written as DNA, the CDR3 is TGTGCCAGCTCACCAAGGTCCACAGGGGGTGCAACTAATGAAAAACTGTTTTTT. Translation: CASSPRSTGGATNEKLFF.

The V and J genes are TRBV10-1 and TRBJ2-5, with 14 bases identical to TRBD2. Trimming removed 6 bases from V and 1 base from J; junction bases left unmatched: 13. Germline V gene lookup returns CDR1 WNHNN and CDR2 SYGVQD (reference sequence). The CDR3 is 19 amino acids. Here the CDR3 DNA reads TGCGCCAGCAGCGGAAGCAGACTAGCGGGAGGGTCGTCCCAAGAGACCCAGTACTTC. It yields the protein CASSGSRLAGGSSQETQYF.

The V gene is TRBV5-4, the J gene TRBJ2-2; D not certain. The CDR3 consists of 15 residues. V gave up 3 bases and J gave up 3 bases, with 12 bases separating them. CDR1 SGHNT and CDR2 YYREEE come from the germline V gene (reference sequence). The CDR3 DNA follows: TGTGCCAGCAGCTCGGACGGCCTCTACACCGGGGAGCTGTTTTTT. It is translated as CASSSDGLYTGELFF.

The chain is built from TRBV30 and TRBJ2-7; D remains unclear. CDR3 size: 11 residues. The germline V gene encodes CDR1 GTSNPN and CDR2 SVGIG (reference sequence). V lost 1 base to trimming and J lost 5 bases, with 6 bases between them. CDR3 loop: CAWSETHEQYF. The CDR3 region has the DNA TGTGCCTGGAGTGAAACGCACGAGCAGTACTTC.

The chain carries TRBV27 and TRBJ2-3; D possibly uses TRBD1 or TRBD2 (5 bases each). The CDR3 extends over 15 amino acids. Between the trimmed V and J ends, which lost 5 bases and 3 bases, there was a span of 15 bases. CDR1 is MNHEY, CDR2 SMNVEV, per germline (reference sequence). CDR3 loop: CASSPRWGSTDTQYF. Here the CDR3 DNA reads TGTGCCAGCAGTCCCCGCTGGGGGAGTACAGATACGCAGTATTTT.

J is TRBJ2-7 and V is TRBV6-6, with 7 bases that match TRBD2. The CDR3 is 15 residues long. Germline assignment: CDR1 MNHNY and CDR2 SVGAGI (reference sequence). The junction had 3 bases not matched to a gene; V was cut back by 0 bases and J by 1 base. The CDR3 DNA reads as TGTGCCAGCAGTTACTCGAGCGGGACTTCCTACGAGCAGTACTTC. Its protein is CASSYSSGTSYEQYF.

The chain links TRBV27 to TRBJ1-1; no reliable D call. Looked up from germline, CDR1 is MNHEY and CDR2 is SMNVEV (reference sequence). This CDR3 is built from 13 residues. Trimming cost V 2 bases and J 4 bases, with 8 bases left between them. The CDR3 DNA follows: TGTGCCAGCAGTTTAATAGGTTCCACTGAAGCTTTCTTT. It yields the protein CASSLIGSTEAFF.

CDR3 DNA sequence: TGTGCCAGCTCACCGACAGGAAATAGCAATCAGCCCCAGCATTTT. Amino acid sequence: CASSPTGNSNQPQHF. V usage is TRBV18 and J usage is TRBJ1-5; maybe TRBD1 (6 bases). V was pared by 3 bases and J by 0 bases, with 9 bases between. This CDR3 is built from 15 residues. The germline CDR1 and CDR2 sequences are KGHSH and LQKENI.

The chain carries TRBV5-8 and TRBJ2-3; D unresolved. CDR1 is SGHTS and CDR2 is YDEGEE in the germline V gene. The germline V and J ends were trimmed by 0 bases and 1 base, with 3 bases remaining between them. The CDR3 runs to 13 residues. The CDR3 loop is CASSLARTDTQYF. The DNA of the CDR3 is TGTGCCAGCAGCTTGGCTCGCACAGATACGCAGTATTTT.

The chain links TRBV11-2 to TRBJ2-1; 10 nucleotides match TRBD2. The CDR3 length is 16 residues. After removal of 5 bases from V and 9 bases from J, the junction contained 13 bases not matched to a gene. Germline lookup yields CDR1 SGHAT and CDR2 FQNNGV. CDR3 sequence reads: CASSPNRGSGRFEQFF. The DNA for the CDR3 is TGTGCCAGCAGCCCGAATAGAGGTAGCGGGAGGTTTGAGCAGTTCTTC.

This clone was counted a single time. The chain employs TRBV5-1 and TRBJ1-1; 11 nucleotides align to TRBD1. V shed 0 bases and J 5 bases; nucleotides not matched to a gene: 6. The CDR3 totals 16 residues. Germline V lookup: CDR1 SGHRS, CDR2 YFSETQ. The CDR3 DNA sequence: TGCGCCAGCAGCTTGGCTGTTAGGGACAGGGGGACTGAAGCTTTCTTT. Translation: CASSLAVRDRGTEAFF.

The chain employs TRBV5-4 and TRBJ1-5; D might be TRBD1 (5 bases). Looked up from germline, CDR1 is SGHNT and CDR2 is YYREEE (reference sequence). The CDR3 runs 16 residues. With 0 bases removed from V and 5 bases from J, the gap between germline ends came to 15 bases. CDR3 loop: CASSLGPGTMDQPQHF. CDR3 nucleotides: TGTGCCAGCAGCTTGGGACCCGGGACGATGGATCAGCCCCAGCATTTT. Full variable domain (rest looked up from reference TRBV5-4 and TRBJ1-5): ETGVTQSPTHLIKTRGQQVTLRCSSQSGHNTVSWYQQALGQGPQFIFQYYREEENGRGNFPPRFSGLQFPNYSSELNVNALELDDSALYLCASSLGPGTMDQPQHFGDGTRLSIL.

The J gene is TRBJ2-1, the V gene TRBV30; 8 bases match TRBD2. Trimming took 0 bases from V and 7 from J; bases not matched to a gene: 5. The CDR3 runs to 14 residues. Germline-derived CDR1 and CDR2 are GTSNPN and SVGIG (reference sequence). For the CDR3, the DNA is TGTGCCTGGAGTGTAGGCGGGGGGAGTAATGAGCAGTTCTTC. Protein product: CAWSVGGGSNEQFF. The full variable domain, with the rest looked up from reference TRBV30 and TRBJ2-1, is SQTIHQWPATLVQPVGSPLSLECTVEGTSNPNLYWYRQAAGRGLQLLFYSVGIGQISSEVPQNLSASRPQDRQFILSSKKLLLSDSGFYLCAWSVGGGSNEQFFGPGTRLTVL.

The chain carries TRBV11-2 and TRBJ2-5; weak D call: TRBD2 (6 bases). The CDR3 runs 16 residues. CDR1 is SGHAT, CDR2 FQNNGV, per germline. Trimming took off 5 bases at V and 1 base at J, with 17 bases between the two ends. The CDR3 bases are TGTGCCAGCAGCGCCATAGCGGAAGGGCCCCAAGAGACCCAGTACTTC. It codes for CASSAIAEGPQETQYF.

The V and J genes are TRBV11-2 and TRBJ2-1; D may be TRBD1 (5 bases). CDR3 length: 14 amino acids. Looked up from germline, CDR1 is SGHAT and CDR2 is FQNNGV. The ends were cut back, 1 base at V and 8 bases at J, with 12 bases in the middle. CDR3 nucleotides: TGTGCCAGCAGCTTAGCAAGGCAGGGCGATGAGCAGTTCTTC. Translating gives CASSLARQGDEQFF. Complete variable domain (other parts from reference TRBV11-2 and TRBJ2-1): EAGVAQSPRYKIIEKRQSVAFWCNPISGHATLYWYQQILGQGPKLLIQFQNNGVVDDSQLPKDRFSAERLKGVDSTLKIQPAKLEDSAVYLCASSLARQGDEQFFGPGTRLTVL.

The rearrangement uses TRBV11-1 and TRBJ2-4; 7 nucleotides match TRBD2. The germline CDR1 and CDR2 sequences are SGHAT and FQDESV (reference sequence). V trimming: 5 bases; J trimming: 8 bases; junction bases outside the gene matches: 6. The CDR3 has 13 amino acids. The DNA for the CDR3 is TGTGCCAGCAGCGAAAGCGGGAAGGACATTCAGTACTTC. This encodes CASSESGKDIQYF.

This CDR3 reads CASSDLGVSGANVLTF. The CDR3 coding sequence is TGTGCCAGCAGTGACCTGGGGGTTTCTGGGGCCAACGTCCTGACTTTC. This chain connects TRBV2 to TRBJ2-6; either TRBD1 or TRBD2 may fit D (5 bases each). The germline V gene encodes CDR1 SNHLY and CDR2 FYNNEI. Trimming removed 3 bases from V and 1 base from J, with 10 bases in between. The CDR3 has 16 amino acids.

The chain has TRBV19 and TRBJ2-3; the match to TRBD2 covers 11 bases. V was pared by 6 bases and J by 2 bases, with 7 bases of the junction left unmatched. The germline gives CDR1 LNHDA, CDR2 SQIVND (reference sequence). The CDR3 runs 16 residues. The CDR3 bases are TGTGCCAGTAGCGCCTTAGCGGGAGGGGTCACAGATACGCAGTATTTT. Its protein is CASSALAGGVTDTQYF.

This chain links TRBV6-1 with TRBJ2-7; 9 bases fit TRBD2. Germline V gene sequence: CDR1 MNHNS, CDR2 SASEGT. Trimming cost V 1 base and J 4 bases; bases outside gene matches: 8. The CDR3 spans 16 residues. As DNA, the CDR3 is TGTGCCAGCAGTGAAGGCCCGGGCGGGAGGGTATACGAGCAGTACTTC. This codes for CASSEGPGGRVYEQYF.

The chain employs TRBV6-5 and TRBJ2-1; 7 positions agree with TRBD2. Per germline, CDR1 MNHEY and CDR2 SVGAGI. CDR3 size: 14 residues. V trimming: 0 bases; J trimming: 6 bases; junction bases outside the gene matches: 2. The CDR3 DNA reads TGTGCCAGCAGTTACTCAGGGACTACCAATGAGCAGTTCTTC. This gives the protein CASSYSGTTNEQFF.

V usage is TRBV7-9 and J usage is TRBJ2-3; 9 positions agree with TRBD1. The CDR3 spans 13 residues. The V segment lost 5 bases and the J segment 9 bases; nucleotides outside the gene matches: 6. Germline values: CDR1 SEHNR, CDR2 FQNEAQ (reference sequence). CDR3 in DNA: TGTGCCAGCAGCATACAGGGGGCTATGACGCAGTATTTT. Amino acid sequence: CASSIQGAMTQYF.